This T cell receptor beta chain was identified in a study of control samples from healthy donors and cancer patients. This CDR3 spans 12 amino acids. Deletions cut 11 bases from V and 3 bases from J, with 13 bases between. CDR1 and CDR2 from the germline V gene are MNHEY and SVGAGI. Sequenced by immunoSEQ multiplex PCR; TCRdb stores in-frame clones only, minus some. Here the sample spans over 120,000 clones, over 90% being singletons. The sequence was collected from a man aged 55-75 years with colorectal cancer. The V gene is TRBV6-5, the J gene TRBJ1-2; D might be TRBD1 (5 bases). The material sequenced was PBMCs. In DNA, the CDR3 is TGTGCCGTGTCAGGGTCGGACTATGGCTACACCTTC. It translates to CAVSGSDYGYTF.